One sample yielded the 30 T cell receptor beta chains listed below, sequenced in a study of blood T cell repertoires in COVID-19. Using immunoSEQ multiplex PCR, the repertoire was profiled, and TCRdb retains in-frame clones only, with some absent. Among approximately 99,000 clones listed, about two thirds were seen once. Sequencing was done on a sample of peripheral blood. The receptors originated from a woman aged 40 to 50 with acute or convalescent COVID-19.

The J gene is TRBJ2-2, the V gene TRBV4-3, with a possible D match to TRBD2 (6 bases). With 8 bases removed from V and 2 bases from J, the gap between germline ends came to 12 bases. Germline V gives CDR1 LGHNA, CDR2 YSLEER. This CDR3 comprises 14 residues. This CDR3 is CASSRDFNTGELFF. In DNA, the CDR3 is TGCGCCAGCTCAAGGGACTTTAACACCGGGGAGCTGTTTTTT.

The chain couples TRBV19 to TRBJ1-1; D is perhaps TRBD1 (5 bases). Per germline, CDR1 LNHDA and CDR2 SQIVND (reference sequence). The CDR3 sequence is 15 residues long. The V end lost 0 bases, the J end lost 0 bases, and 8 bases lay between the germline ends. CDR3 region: CASSIDGALNTEAFF. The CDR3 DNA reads TGTGCCAGTAGTATAGATGGGGCATTGAACACTGAAGCTTTCTTT.

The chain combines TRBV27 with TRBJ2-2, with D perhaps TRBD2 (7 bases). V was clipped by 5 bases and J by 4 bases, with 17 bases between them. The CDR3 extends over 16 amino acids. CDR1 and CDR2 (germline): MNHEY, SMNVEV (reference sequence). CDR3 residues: CASSQIGGEVTGELFF. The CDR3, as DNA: TGTGCCAGCAGTCAGATAGGGGGGGAGGTCACCGGGGAGCTGTTTTTT.

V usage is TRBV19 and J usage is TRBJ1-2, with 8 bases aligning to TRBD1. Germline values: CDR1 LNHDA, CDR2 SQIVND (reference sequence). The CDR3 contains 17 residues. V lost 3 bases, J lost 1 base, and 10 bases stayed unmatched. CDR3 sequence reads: CASSILRGQDGNYGYTF. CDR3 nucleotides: TGTGCCAGTAGTATTCTTCGGGGACAGGACGGTAACTATGGCTACACCTTC.

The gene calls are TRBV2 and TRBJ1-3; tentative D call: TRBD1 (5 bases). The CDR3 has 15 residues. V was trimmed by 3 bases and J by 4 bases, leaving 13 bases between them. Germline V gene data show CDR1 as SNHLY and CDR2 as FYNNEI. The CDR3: CASSEGLSRGNTIYF. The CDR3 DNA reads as TGTGCCAGCAGTGAGGGGCTTTCCCGGGGAAACACCATATATTTT.

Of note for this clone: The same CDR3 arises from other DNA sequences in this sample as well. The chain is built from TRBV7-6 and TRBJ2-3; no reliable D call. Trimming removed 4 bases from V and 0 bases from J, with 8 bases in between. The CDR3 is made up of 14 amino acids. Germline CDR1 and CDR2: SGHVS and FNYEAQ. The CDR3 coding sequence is TGTGCCAGCAGCTCTAGGCCTAGCACAGATACGCAGTATTTT. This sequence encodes CASSSRPSTDTQYF.

In DNA, the CDR3 is TGTGCCAGCAGCTTAGCGGGGGGTTTTGAGACCCAGTACTTC. Translating gives CASSLAGGFETQYF. The gene calls are TRBV7-9 and TRBJ2-5; tentative D call: TRBD2 (6 bases). The V gene lost 0 bases and the J gene lost 5 bases, with 10 bases spanning the gap. Germline V lookup: CDR1 SEHNR, CDR2 FQNEAQ (reference sequence). The CDR3 length is 14 residues. The variable domain in full, with the rest retrieved from reference TRBV7-9 and TRBJ2-5, is DTGVSQNPRHKITKRGQNVTFRCDPISEHNRLYWYRQTLGQGPEFLTYFQNEAQLEKSRLLSDRFSAERPKGSFSTLEIQRTEQGDSAMYLCASSLAGGFETQYFGPGTRLLVL.

CDR3 sequence reads: CASSRSGGGLTGELFF. The CDR3 DNA reads TGTGCCAGCAGCCGCTCCGGGGGGGGCCTGACCGGGGAGCTGTTTTTT. The chain carries TRBV3-1 (or the pseudogene TRBV3-2) and TRBJ2-2, with 8 bases that match TRBD2. V shed 4 bases, J shed 5 bases, and the junction held 9 bases outside the gene matches. Germline CDR1 reads LGHDT; CDR2 reads YNNKEL (reference sequence). The CDR3 is 16 amino acids.

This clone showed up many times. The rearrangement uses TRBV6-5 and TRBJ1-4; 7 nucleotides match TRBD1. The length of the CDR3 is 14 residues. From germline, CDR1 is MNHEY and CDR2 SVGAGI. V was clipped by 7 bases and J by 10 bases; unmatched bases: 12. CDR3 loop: CASTPTGQVGKLFF. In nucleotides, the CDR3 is TGTGCCAGCACCCCGACAGGGCAAGTTGGAAAACTGTTTTTT.

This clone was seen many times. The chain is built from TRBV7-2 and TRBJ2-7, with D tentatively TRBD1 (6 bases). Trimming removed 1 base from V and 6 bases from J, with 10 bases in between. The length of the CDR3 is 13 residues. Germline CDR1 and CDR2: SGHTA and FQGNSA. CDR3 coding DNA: TGTGCCAGCAGCTTAGGACAGGTGAGCGAGCAGTACTTC. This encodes CASSLGQVSEQYF.

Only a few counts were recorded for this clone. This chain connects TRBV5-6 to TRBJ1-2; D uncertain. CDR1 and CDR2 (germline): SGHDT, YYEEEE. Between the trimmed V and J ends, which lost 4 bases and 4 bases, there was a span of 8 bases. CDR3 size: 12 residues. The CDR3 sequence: CASSPRGYGYTF. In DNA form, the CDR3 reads TGTGCCAGCAGCCCGAGAGGCTATGGCTACACCTTC.

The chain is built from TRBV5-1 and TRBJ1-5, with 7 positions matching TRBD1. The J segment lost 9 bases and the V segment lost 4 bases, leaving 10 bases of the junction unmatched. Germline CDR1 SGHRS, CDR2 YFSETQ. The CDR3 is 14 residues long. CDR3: CASSEGTDILPQHF. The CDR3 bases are TGCGCCAGCAGCGAAGGGACAGATATTTTGCCCCAGCATTTT.

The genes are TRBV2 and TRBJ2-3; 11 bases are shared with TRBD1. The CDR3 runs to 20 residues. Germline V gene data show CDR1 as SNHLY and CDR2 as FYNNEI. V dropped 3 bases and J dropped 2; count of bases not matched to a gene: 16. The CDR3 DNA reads TGTGCCAGCAGTGATTCTCCCGTTCGGACAGGGGGCTTCCTCACAGATACGCAGTATTTT. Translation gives CASSDSPVRTGGFLTDTQYF.

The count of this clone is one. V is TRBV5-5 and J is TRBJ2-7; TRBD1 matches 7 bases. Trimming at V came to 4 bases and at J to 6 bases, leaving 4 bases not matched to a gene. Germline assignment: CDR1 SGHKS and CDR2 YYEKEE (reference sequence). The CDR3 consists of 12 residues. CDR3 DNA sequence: TGTGCCAGCAGCCCGGACAGGCGCGAGCAGTACTTC. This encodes CASSPDRREQYF.

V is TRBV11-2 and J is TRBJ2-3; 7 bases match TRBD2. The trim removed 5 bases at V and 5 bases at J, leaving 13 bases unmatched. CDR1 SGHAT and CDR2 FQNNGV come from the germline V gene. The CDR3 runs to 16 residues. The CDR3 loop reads CASSPVAGAPGDTQYF. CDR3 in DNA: TGTGCCAGCAGCCCAGTAGCGGGTGCTCCGGGAGATACGCAGTATTTT.

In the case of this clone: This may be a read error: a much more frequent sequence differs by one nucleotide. The CDR3 bases are TGTGCCAGCAGCTTGGAGGGACAGAACTATGGCTACACCTTC. This sequence encodes CASSLEGQNYGYTF. The chain couples TRBV5-4 to TRBJ1-2, with TRBD1 matching over 7 bases. The trim removed 0 bases at V and 2 bases at J, leaving 1 base unmatched. Germline-derived CDR1 and CDR2 are SGHNT and YYREEE (reference sequence). The CDR3 runs 14 residues.

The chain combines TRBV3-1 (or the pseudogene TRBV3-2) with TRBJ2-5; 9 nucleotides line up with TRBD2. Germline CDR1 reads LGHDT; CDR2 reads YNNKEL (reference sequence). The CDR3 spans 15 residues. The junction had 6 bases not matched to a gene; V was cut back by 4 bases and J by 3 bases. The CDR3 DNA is TGTGCCAGCAGCCGCCGACTAGCGGAGGAAGAGACCCAGTACTTC. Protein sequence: CASSRRLAEEETQYF.

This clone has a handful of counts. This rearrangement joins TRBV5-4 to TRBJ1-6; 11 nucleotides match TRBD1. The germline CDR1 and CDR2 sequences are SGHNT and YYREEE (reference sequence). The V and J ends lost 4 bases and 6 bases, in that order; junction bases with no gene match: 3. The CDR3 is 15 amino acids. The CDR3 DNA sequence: TGTGCCAGCAGCCCGGACAGGGGGCTTAATTCACCCCTCCACTTT. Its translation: CASSPDRGLNSPLHF. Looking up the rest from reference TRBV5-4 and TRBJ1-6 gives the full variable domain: ETGVTQSPTHLIKTRGQQVTLRCSSQSGHNTVSWYQQALGQGPQFIFQYYREEENGRGNFPPRFSGLQFPNYSSELNVNALELDDSALYLCASSPDRGLNSPLHFGNGTRLTVT.

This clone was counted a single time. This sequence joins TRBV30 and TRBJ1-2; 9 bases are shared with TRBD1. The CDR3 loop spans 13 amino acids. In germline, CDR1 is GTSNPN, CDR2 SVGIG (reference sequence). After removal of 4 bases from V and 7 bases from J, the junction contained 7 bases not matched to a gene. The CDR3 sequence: CAWTLQGARGYTF. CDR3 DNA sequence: TGTGCCTGGACACTACAGGGGGCGCGTGGCTACACCTTC.

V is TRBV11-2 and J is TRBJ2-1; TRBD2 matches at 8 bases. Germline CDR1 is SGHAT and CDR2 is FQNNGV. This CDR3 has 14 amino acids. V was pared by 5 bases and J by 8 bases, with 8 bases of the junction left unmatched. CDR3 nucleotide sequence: TGTGCCAGCAGCCCCGGGACTAGTTTTGATGAGCAGTTCTTC. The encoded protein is CASSPGTSFDEQFF. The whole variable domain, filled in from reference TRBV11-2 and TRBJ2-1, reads EAGVAQSPRYKIIEKRQSVAFWCNPISGHATLYWYQQILGQGPKLLIQFQNNGVVDDSQLPKDRFSAERLKGVDSTLKIQPAKLEDSAVYLCASSPGTSFDEQFFGPGTRLTVL.

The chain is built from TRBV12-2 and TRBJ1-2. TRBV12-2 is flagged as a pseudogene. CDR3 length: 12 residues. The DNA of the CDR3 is TGTGCAAGTACGGGGAAAATCTATGGCTACACCTTC. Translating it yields CASTGKIYGYTF.

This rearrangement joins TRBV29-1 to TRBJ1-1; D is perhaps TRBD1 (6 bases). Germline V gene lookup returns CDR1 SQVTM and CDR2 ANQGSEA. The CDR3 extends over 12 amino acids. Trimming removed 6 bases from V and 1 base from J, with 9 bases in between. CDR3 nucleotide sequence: TGCAGCGTCACGACAGGGAACACTGAAGCTTTCTTT. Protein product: CSVTTGNTEAFF.

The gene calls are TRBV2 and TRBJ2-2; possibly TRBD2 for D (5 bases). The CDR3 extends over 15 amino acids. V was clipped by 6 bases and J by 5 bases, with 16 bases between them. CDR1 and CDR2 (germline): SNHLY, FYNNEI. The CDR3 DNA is TGTGCCAGCAGGGACCAGCGGATCCTAACCGGGGAGCTGTTTTTT. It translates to CASRDQRILTGELFF. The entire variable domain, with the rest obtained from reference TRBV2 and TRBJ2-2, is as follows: EPEVTQTPSHQVTQMGQEVILRCVPISNHLYFYWYRQILGQKVEFLVSFYNNEISEKSEIFDDQFSVERPDGSNFTLKIRSTKLEDSAMYFCASRDQRILTGELFFGEGSRLTVL.

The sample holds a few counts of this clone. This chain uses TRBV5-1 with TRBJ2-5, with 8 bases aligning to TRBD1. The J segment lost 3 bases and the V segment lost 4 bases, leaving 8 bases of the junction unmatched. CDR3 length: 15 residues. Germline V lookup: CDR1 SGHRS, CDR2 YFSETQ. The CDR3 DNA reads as TGCGCCAGCAGCCGACAGGGGTCGTGGGAAGAGACCCAGTACTTC. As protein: CASSRQGSWEETQYF. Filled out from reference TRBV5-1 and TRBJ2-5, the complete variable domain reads KAGVTQTPRYLIKTRGQQVTLSCSPISGHRSVSWYQQTPGQGLQFLFEYFSETQRNKGNFPGRFSGRQFSNSRSEMNVSTLELGDSALYLCASSRQGSWEETQYFGPGTRLLVL.

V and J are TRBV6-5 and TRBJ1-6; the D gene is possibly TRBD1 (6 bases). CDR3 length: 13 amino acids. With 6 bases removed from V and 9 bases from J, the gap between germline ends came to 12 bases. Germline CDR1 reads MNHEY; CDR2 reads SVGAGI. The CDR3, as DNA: TGTGCCAGCAGCCCAGGGGCGGGTTCACCCCTCCACTTT. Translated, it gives CASSPGAGSPLHF.

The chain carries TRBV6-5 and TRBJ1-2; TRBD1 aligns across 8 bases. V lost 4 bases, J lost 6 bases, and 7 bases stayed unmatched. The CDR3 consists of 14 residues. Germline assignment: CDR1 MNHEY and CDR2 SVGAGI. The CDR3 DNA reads TGTGCCAGCAGTTTCTTGACAGGGGACAATGGCTACACCTTC. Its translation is CASSFLTGDNGYTF.

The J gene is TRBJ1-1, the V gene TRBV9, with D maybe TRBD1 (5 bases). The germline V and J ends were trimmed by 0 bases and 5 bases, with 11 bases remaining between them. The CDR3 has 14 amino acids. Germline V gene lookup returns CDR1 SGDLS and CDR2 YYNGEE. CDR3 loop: CASSVVAGRTEAFF. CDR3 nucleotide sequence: TGTGCCAGCAGCGTAGTCGCAGGGAGGACTGAAGCTTTCTTT.

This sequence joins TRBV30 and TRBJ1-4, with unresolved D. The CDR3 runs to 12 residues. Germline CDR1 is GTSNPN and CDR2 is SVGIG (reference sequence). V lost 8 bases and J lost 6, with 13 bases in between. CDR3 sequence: CASSRGDEKLFF. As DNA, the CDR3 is TGTGCCAGTTCGCGGGGAGATGAAAAACTGTTTTTT.

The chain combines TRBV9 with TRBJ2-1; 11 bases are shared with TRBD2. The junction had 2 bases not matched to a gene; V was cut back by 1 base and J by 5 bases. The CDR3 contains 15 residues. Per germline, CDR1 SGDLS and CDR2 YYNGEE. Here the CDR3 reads CASSVLAGGNNEQFF. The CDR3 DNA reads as TGTGCCAGCAGCGTACTAGCGGGGGGTAACAATGAGCAGTTCTTC.

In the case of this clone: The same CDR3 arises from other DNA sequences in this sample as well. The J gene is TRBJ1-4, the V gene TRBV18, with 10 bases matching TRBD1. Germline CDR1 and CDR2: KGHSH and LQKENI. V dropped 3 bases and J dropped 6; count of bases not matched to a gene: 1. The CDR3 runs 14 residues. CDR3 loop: CASSPGTGDEKLFF. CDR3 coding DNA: TGTGCCAGCTCACCCGGGACAGGGGATGAAAAACTGTTTTTT. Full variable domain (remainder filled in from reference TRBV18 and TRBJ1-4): NAGVMQNPRHLVRRRGQEARLRCSPMKGHSHVYWYRQLPEEGLKFMVYLQKENIIDESGMPKERFSAEFPKEGPSILRIQQVVRGDSAAYFCASSPGTGDEKLFFGSGTQLSVL.